This TCR beta chain is drawn from a study of beta chain features in type 1 diabetes. Study details: Across every sample, approximately 110,000,000 sorted cells were examined in total. The study, taken as a whole, reports: Moderate yet significant TCRB CDR3 shortening was seen in Type 1 diabetes patients in all four CD4+ subsets. A pattern of fewer insertions and more deletions at VDJ junctions was seen in type 1 diabetes patients.

The entirety of the isolated RNA underwent reverse transcription, so expressed TCRB transcripts were sequenced. Averages 850,000 to 1,200,000 reads characterized the stem cell-like memory T cell samples. The protocol was immunoSEQ multiplex PCR, while the TCRdb copy is restricted to in-frame clones and leaves out a portion. The sample records roughly 24,000 clones, about 57% being singletons. CDR1 and CDR2 (germline): MDHEN, SYDVKM. The ends were cut back, 5 bases at V and 1 base at J, with 12 bases in the middle. CDR3 length: 16 residues. Regarding this clone: Its antigen remains unknown.

The TCR comes from a man aged 18 to 35 with type 1 diabetes. The chain recombines TRBV28 with TRBJ2-6; TRBD2 is a possible D gene (5 bases). Input material: stem cell memory CD4+ T cells from blood. The CDR3 region has the DNA TGTGCCAGCAGTCGAGGCCGGGAATCTGGGGCCAACGTCCTGACTTTC. Protein: CASSRGRESGANVLTF.